Listed below are T cell receptor beta chains from one sample, sequenced in a study of T cells in Graves' hyperthyroidism and ophthalmopathy. MiXCR, run by TCRdb on the multiplex PCR reads, gives a single entry per CDR3 protein. The sample holds about 340,000 distinct CDR3 sequences, about 21% seen once. Sample: blood. These receptors all come from a woman between 50 and 59 years old with Graves' hyperthyroidism. Both conserved end residues are part of each CDR3. Each record gives: V gene, D gene, clone size, J gene, CDR3 DNA, CDR3 protein. The D gene is left open where the match is weak. Clone size is not always given. Where it is, it says once, few, many or a class for expanded clones.

TRBV24-1	TRBD1	-	TRBJ1-2	TGTGCCACCAGTGACCCCGGGACAGGGAACTATGGCTACACCTTC	CATSDPGTGNYGYTF
TRBV29-1	-	-	TRBJ1-2	TGCAGCGTTGGAGGCGGGGGCGGCTACACCTTC	CSVGGGGGYTF
TRBV5-1	-	many	TRBJ1-3	TGCGCCAGCAGCTTGGTAGCCGGACAGAACTCTGGAAACACCATATATTTT	CASSLVAGQNSGNTIYF
TRBV3-1	-	many	TRBJ1-2	TGTGCCAGCAGCCAAGATTTAGTTCAGGGCCTTAGCGGCTACACCTTC	CASSQDLVQGLSGYTF
TRBV30	-	many	TRBJ1-2	TGTGCCTGGAGTGTAGAGGGCGTGGATGGCTACACCTTC	CAWSVEGVDGYTF
TRBV10-3	-	many	TRBJ2-7	TGTGCCATCGGCCCGGGGGGCCCCCCTGAGGAGCAGTACTTC	CAIGPGGPPEEQYF
TRBV19	-	few	TRBJ2-1	TGTGCCAGTAGTAGGGAACCGGGGTACAATGAGCAGTTCTTC	CASSREPGYNEQFF
TRBV30	-	many	TRBJ1-1	TGTGCCTGGAGTGTCCTCCGAGGAGCTTTCTTT	CAWSVLRGAFF
TRBV3-1	-	-	TRBJ2-7	TGTGGCAGCAGCCAAGATTTCGGGGGCGGCGAGCAGTACTTC	CGSSQDFGGGEQYF
TRBV5-1	-	many	TRBJ2-5	TGCGCCAGCAGCCCGCGGACAGACGGGGGGACCCAGTACTTC	CASSPRTDGGTQYF
TRBV30	TRBD1	many	TRBJ2-7	TGTGCCTGGAGTGCTATTTGGACAGGTTCCTACGAGCAGTACTTC	CAWSAIWTGSYEQYF